The clone carrying this T cell receptor (beta chain) appeared once. What it binds is not known. This entry comes from a study of T cell responses to AZD1222 COVID-19 vaccine. The data were produced by immunoSEQ multiplex PCR, yet TCRdb's version contains in-frame clones alone and is incomplete. The sample lists about 130,000 clones, over 85% occurring once. The ends were cut back, 0 bases at V and 3 bases at J, with 15 bases in the middle. From germline, CDR1 is SGHKS and CDR2 YYEKEE (reference sequence). The length of the CDR3 is 16 residues. Findings and limits, study-wide: In the spike-specific TCR repertoire, nearly half reportedly target unmutated variant regions. Donors in the cohort were predominantly white British and more often female, and clonal diversity was possibly underestimated.

Second doses at about 4 or about 12 weeks were pooled. The specimen comprised peripheral blood, sampled 28 days after the second AZD1222 dose. The clonotype comes from an adult who received the AZD1222 COVID-19 vaccine. V and J are TRBV5-5 and TRBJ1-2; D remains ambiguous. The CDR3 region has the DNA TGTGCCAGCAGCTTGGGAATGATTTTTGCGGACTATGGCTACACCTTC. This sequence encodes CASSLGMIFADYGYTF.